These 25 T cell receptor beta chains share one sample of origin, sequenced in a study of graft-versus-host responses after intestinal transplantation. Researchers processed graft tissue to release intraepithelial and lamina propria lymphocytes. Clones were read by immunoSEQ multiplex PCR, and TCRdb kept only the in-frame ones, dropping some. The table shows around 37,000 clones, with 87% occurring only once. The source was ileum tissue, collected 200 to 210 days after intestinal transplant. Source of these receptors: a human patient who received an intestinal transplant, so some T cells may come from the graft donor.

This clone was detected a few times. V and J are TRBV21-1 and TRBJ1-2. TRBV21-1 is a pseudogene. This CDR3 is 15 amino acids long. The CDR3 DNA reads as TGTGCCAGCAGCCCGACGCCGGGAGCTAACTATGGCTACACCTTC. Its translation: CASSPTPGANYGYTF.

CDR3 sequence: CASSLGGRRPYEQYF. CDR3 DNA sequence: TGTGCCAGCAGTTTGGGGGGGCGAAGACCCTACGAGCAGTACTTC. The V gene is TRBV7-6, the J gene TRBJ2-7, with TRBD2 as a possible D gene (7 bases). In germline, CDR1 is SGHVS, CDR2 FNYEAQ. The CDR3 is 15 residues long. Trimming left V 6 bases short and J 2 bases short, with 17 bases between.

The genes are TRBV28 and TRBJ1-2; no reliable D call. Trimming left V 2 bases short and J 8 bases short, with 12 bases between. Looked up from germline, CDR1 is MDHEN and CDR2 is SYDVKM. The CDR3 extends over 13 amino acids. The DNA for the CDR3 is TGTGCCAGCAGTTTAGGGCCACAACGGGGCTACACCTTC. Amino acid sequence: CASSLGPQRGYTF.

The V gene is TRBV4-1, the J gene TRBJ2-7; D unclear. Germline assignment: CDR1 MGHRA and CDR2 YSYEKL. The CDR3 has 13 amino acids. V shed 1 base and J shed 1 base, with 5 bases lying between them. The CDR3 reads CASSQAASYEQYF. The CDR3, as DNA: TGCGCCAGCAGCCAAGCGGCATCCTACGAGCAGTACTTC.

The rearrangement links TRBV19 to TRBJ1-2, with TRBD1 as a possible D gene (5 bases). This CDR3 is built from 13 residues. Germline V lookup: CDR1 LNHDA, CDR2 SQIVND (reference sequence). V was trimmed by 5 bases and J by 4 bases, leaving 11 bases between them. The CDR3 region is CASSPRDVYGYTF. The CDR3 DNA reads TGTGCCAGTAGTCCCCGGGACGTCTATGGCTACACCTTC.

This chain joins TRBV7-8 and TRBJ2-1, with D unclear. Germline assignment: CDR1 SGHVS and CDR2 FQNEAQ. The V and J ends lost 1 base and 8 bases respectively, with 3 bases between them. The CDR3 spans 11 residues. CDR3 in amino acids: CASSLVYEQFF. The DNA of the CDR3 is TGTGCCAGCAGCTTAGTCTATGAGCAGTTCTTC.

The chain recombines TRBV7-6 with TRBJ1-5; D not resolved. This CDR3 has 13 amino acids. The V and J ends lost 5 bases and 0 bases respectively, with 5 bases between them. Germline CDR1 is SGHVS and CDR2 is FNYEAQ. DNA of the CDR3: TGTGCCAGCAGCCGATATAGCAATCAGCCCCAGCATTTT. Its protein is CASSRYSNQPQHF.

CDR3 protein: CASGHSREQYF. In DNA, the CDR3 is TGTGCCAGCGGCCACAGCCGCGAGCAGTACTTC. The V and J genes are TRBV6-1 and TRBJ2-7; D call uncertain. The germline V and J ends were trimmed by 8 bases and 6 bases, with 11 bases remaining between them. The germline CDR1 and CDR2 sequences are MNHNS and SASEGT. This CDR3 comprises 11 residues.

In nucleotides, the CDR3 is TGTGCCAGCAGCTTAGCAGCCCCCTGGTCGTATGGCGATGAGCAGTTCTTC. Residues: CASSLAAPWSYGDEQFF. The J gene is TRBJ2-1, the V gene TRBV7-9; D is uncertain. This CDR3 is 17 amino acids long. Per germline, CDR1 SEHNR and CDR2 FQNEAQ (reference sequence). V was shortened by 0 bases and J by 8 bases, with 20 bases between the two germline ends. Full variable domain (outside the CDR3, taken from reference TRBV7-9 and TRBJ2-1): DTGVSQNPRHKITKRGQNVTFRCDPISEHNRLYWYRQTLGQGPEFLTYFQNEAQLEKSRLLSDRFSAERPKGSFSTLEIQRTEQGDSAMYLCASSLAAPWSYGDEQFFGPGTRLTVL.

The rearrangement links TRBV28 to TRBJ1-2, with 10 positions matching TRBD1. Germline V gene data show CDR1 as MDHEN and CDR2 as SYDVKM. V lost 6 bases to trimming and J lost 3 bases; unmatched junction nucleotides: 10. CDR3 length: 16 amino acids. Here the CDR3 reads CASSPHGTGVDYGYTF. The CDR3 DNA reads as TGTGCCAGCAGCCCCCACGGGACAGGGGTGGACTATGGCTACACCTTC.

The chain employs TRBV6-4 and TRBJ1-2; D ambiguous. V gave up 0 bases and J gave up 4 bases, with 9 bases separating them. The CDR3 covers 14 residues. Germline CDR1 is MRHNA and CDR2 is SNTAGT. The chain's CDR3 is CASSDSAGRYGYTF. The CDR3 region has the DNA TGTGCCAGCAGTGACTCTGCAGGTCGCTATGGCTACACCTTC.

CDR3 DNA: TGTGCCAGCAGTCAGGACAGGGGCGGTAGAAATACGCAGTATTTT. Protein: CASSQDRGGRNTQYF. The chain employs TRBV7-3 and TRBJ2-3, with 9 positions matching TRBD1. Germline V gene sequence: CDR1 SGHTA, CDR2 FQGTGA. The CDR3 totals 15 residues. J was trimmed by 7 bases and V by 6 bases; bases with no gene match: 11.

The rearrangement uses TRBV27 and TRBJ1-5; TRBD1 is a possible D gene (5 bases). The germline gives CDR1 MNHEY, CDR2 SMNVEV (reference sequence). Between the trimmed V and J ends, which lost 5 bases and 7 bases, there was a span of 15 bases. This CDR3 is built from 14 residues. CDR3 sequence reads: CASSQGAASQPQHF. CDR3 coding DNA: TGTGCCAGCAGTCAAGGGGCCGCGTCGCAGCCCCAGCATTTT.

The sample holds a few counts of this clone. The J gene is TRBJ1-2, the V gene TRBV4-1; 8 bases match TRBD1. This CDR3 is built from 14 residues. Germline CDR1 reads MGHRA; CDR2 reads YSYEKL. With 2 bases clipped from V and 4 bases from J, the junction kept 3 bases outside the gene matches. CDR3 amino acids: CASSQRQGFYGYTF. As DNA, the CDR3 is TGCGCCAGCAGCCAACGACAGGGGTTCTATGGCTACACCTTC.

The chain employs TRBV9 and TRBJ2-7; D is undetermined. The germline CDR1 and CDR2 sequences are SGDLS and YYNGEE. V dropped 0 bases and J dropped 1 base, with 8 bases sitting between them. This CDR3 has 14 amino acids. This chain's CDR3 is CASSVDLQSYEQYF. Here the CDR3 DNA reads TGTGCCAGCAGCGTAGATCTACAGTCCTACGAGCAGTACTTC.

Written as DNA, the CDR3 is TGTGCCAGCAGTCCCCAGGGCAATCAGCCCCAGCATTTT. Translating gives CASSPQGNQPQHF. The chain links TRBV2 to TRBJ1-5; D remains unclear. This CDR3 region has 13 residues. Germline V lookup: CDR1 SNHLY, CDR2 FYNNEI. V lost 5 bases to trimming and J lost 2 bases, with 7 bases between them. Together with reference TRBV2 and TRBJ1-5, the CDR3 gives the full variable domain: EPEVTQTPSHQVTQMGQEVILRCVPISNHLYFYWYRQILGQKVEFLVSFYNNEISEKSEIFDDQFSVERPDGSNFTLKIRSTKLEDSAMYFCASSPQGNQPQHFGDGTRLSIL.

The gene calls are TRBV18 and TRBJ2-3, with 7 nucleotides matching TRBD1. Looked up from germline, CDR1 is KGHSH and CDR2 is LQKENI. The CDR3 is 14 amino acids. The ends lost 8 bases at V and 0 bases at J; junction bases unmatched: 5. This chain's CDR3 is CASRQQGSTDTQYF. CDR3 DNA sequence: TGTGCCAGCCGACAACAGGGGAGCACAGATACGCAGTATTTT.

The J gene is TRBJ1-5, the V gene TRBV7-9; 8 bases agree with TRBD1. Germline V gives CDR1 SEHNR, CDR2 FQNEAQ (reference sequence). V lost 4 bases and J lost 9; bases outside the gene matches: 8. CDR3 length: 14 amino acids. The CDR3 region has the DNA TGTGCCAGCAGCTCCGGACAGGGACCAGGGCCCCAGCATTTT. As protein: CASSSGQGPGPQHF.

This rearrangement joins TRBV23-1 to TRBJ1-4; maybe TRBD1 (5 bases). TRBV23-1 belongs to the ORF category, with a function that is uncertain. V was trimmed by 4 bases and J by 0 bases, leaving 18 bases between them. The CDR3 sequence is 18 residues long. The CDR3 DNA follows: TGCGCCAGCAGTCTAACCGGTGACGGGGCGTCAACTAATGAAAAACTGTTTTTT. It yields the protein CASSLTGDGASTNEKLFF.

The chain is built from TRBV29-1 and TRBJ2-5; 8 bases agree with TRBD2. V lost 1 base, J lost 1 base, and 8 bases stayed unmatched. The length of the CDR3 is 16 residues. Germline CDR1 is SQVTM and CDR2 is ANQGSEA. The CDR3 here is CSVEVVGSGIQETQYF. CDR3 DNA sequence: TGCAGCGTTGAAGTGGTGGGTAGCGGGATCCAAGAGACCCAGTACTTC.

This clone appeared a few times. V is TRBV5-4 and J is TRBJ1-1, with D perhaps TRBD1 (6 bases). V shed 4 bases and J shed 1 base, with 8 bases lying between them. The CDR3 length is 13 residues. CDR1 and CDR2 (germline): SGHNT, YYREEE (reference sequence). CDR3 residues: CASSLTGNTEAFF. CDR3 sequence (DNA): TGTGCCAGCAGCCTGACAGGGAACACTGAAGCTTTCTTT.

The chain combines TRBV27 with TRBJ2-1; TRBD2 might be the D (5 bases). Trimming left V 4 bases short and J 8 bases short, with 15 bases between. This CDR3 comprises 14 residues. The germline CDR1 and CDR2 sequences are MNHEY and SMNVEV (reference sequence). CDR3 region: CASSSTTGEHEQFF. The CDR3 bases are TGTGCCAGCAGTTCTACGACCGGGGAGCATGAGCAGTTCTTC.

The V and J genes are TRBV6-1 and TRBJ2-3; the D gene is possibly TRBD2 (6 bases). The V end lost 4 bases, the J end lost 0 bases, and 20 bases lay between the germline ends. This CDR3 is built from 18 residues. Germline lookup yields CDR1 MNHNS and CDR2 SASEGT. CDR3 amino acids: CASSGPLRSGPSTDTQYF. CDR3 DNA sequence: TGTGCCAGCAGTGGCCCCTTGCGTAGCGGACCTAGCACAGATACGCAGTATTTT.

The CDR3 sequence: CASSLSWDTQYF. The CDR3 region has the DNA TGTGCCAGCAGCTTATCGTGGGATACGCAGTATTTT. The chain has TRBV7-8 and TRBJ2-3, with unresolved D. The CDR3 consists of 12 residues. Germline CDR1 and CDR2: SGHVS and FQNEAQ. Trimming cost V 2 bases and J 6 bases, with 6 bases left between them.

This chain connects TRBV28 to TRBJ1-5; the D is unclear. Germline CDR1 is MDHEN and CDR2 is SYDVKM. Between the trimmed V and J ends, which lost 7 bases and 7 bases, there was a span of 14 bases. CDR3 length: 13 residues. The CDR3 DNA reads as TGTGCCAGCACCATTAGTTGGGAACAGCCCCAGCATTTT. It yields the protein CASTISWEQPQHF.